This TCR beta chain is from a study of OX40 agonist ivuxolimab in advanced cancers. This table comes from immunoSEQ multiplex PCR, and its TCRdb copy is limited to in-frame clones, with some not included. The table shows 25,000 to 35,000 clones, with roughly 80% occurring only once. V lost 0 bases, J lost 5 bases, and 13 bases lay in between. CDR1 is SGDLS, CDR2 YYNGEE, per germline. The length of the CDR3 is 15 residues. The receptor was isolated from an adult with an advanced solid tumor such as melanoma, head and neck, liver or kidney cancer. Material: CD4+ or CD8+ T cells sorted from blood, obtained in a trial of the OX40 agonist ivuxolimab. This chain connects TRBV9 to TRBJ2-3, with D maybe TRBD1 (6 bases). The CDR3 is CASSVATGWGDTQYF. CDR3 DNA: TGTGCCAGCAGCGTAGCCACAGGGTGGGGAGATACGCAGTATTTT.